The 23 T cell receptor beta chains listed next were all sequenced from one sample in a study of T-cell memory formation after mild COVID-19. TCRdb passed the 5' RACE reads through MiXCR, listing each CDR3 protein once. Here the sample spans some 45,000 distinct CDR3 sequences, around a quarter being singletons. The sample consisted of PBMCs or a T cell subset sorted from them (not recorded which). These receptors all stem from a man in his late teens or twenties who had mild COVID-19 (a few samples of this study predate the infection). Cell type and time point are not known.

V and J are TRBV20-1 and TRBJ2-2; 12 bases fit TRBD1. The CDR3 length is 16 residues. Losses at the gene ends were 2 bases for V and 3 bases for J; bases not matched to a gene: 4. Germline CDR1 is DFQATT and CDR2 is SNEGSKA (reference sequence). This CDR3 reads CSARPGQGADTGELFF. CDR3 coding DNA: TGCAGTGCTAGACCGGGACAGGGGGCTGACACCGGGGAGCTGTTTTTT.

CDR3 sequence: CASSGALSAKNIQYF. The CDR3 DNA is TGTGCCAGCAGCGGCGCTCTGTCAGCCAAAAACATTCAGTACTTC. The chain couples TRBV9 to TRBJ2-4, with D hard to call. Per the germline V gene, CDR1 is SGDLS and CDR2 is YYNGEE. The CDR3 spans 15 residues. Trimming took 3 bases from V and 0 from J, leaving 10 bases between them.

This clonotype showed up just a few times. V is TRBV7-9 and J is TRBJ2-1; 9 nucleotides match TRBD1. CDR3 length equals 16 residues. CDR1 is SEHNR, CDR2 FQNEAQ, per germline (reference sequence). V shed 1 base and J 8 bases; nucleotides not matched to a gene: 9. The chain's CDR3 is CASSLVLGDRADEQFF. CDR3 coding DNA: TGTGCCAGCAGCTTAGTCCTTGGGGACAGGGCGGATGAGCAGTTCTTC.

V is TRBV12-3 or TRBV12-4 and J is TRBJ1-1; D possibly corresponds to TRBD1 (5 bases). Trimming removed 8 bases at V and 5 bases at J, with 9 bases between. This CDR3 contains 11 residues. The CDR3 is CASQRGTEAFF. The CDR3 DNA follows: TGTGCCAGCCAGCGGGGGACTGAAGCTTTCTTT.

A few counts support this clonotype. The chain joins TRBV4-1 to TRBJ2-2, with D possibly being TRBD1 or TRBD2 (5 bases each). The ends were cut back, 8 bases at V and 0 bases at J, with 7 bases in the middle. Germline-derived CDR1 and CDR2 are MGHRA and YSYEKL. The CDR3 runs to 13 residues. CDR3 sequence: CASGTTNTGELFF. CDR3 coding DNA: TGCGCCAGCGGGACGACGAACACCGGGGAGCTGTTTTTT.

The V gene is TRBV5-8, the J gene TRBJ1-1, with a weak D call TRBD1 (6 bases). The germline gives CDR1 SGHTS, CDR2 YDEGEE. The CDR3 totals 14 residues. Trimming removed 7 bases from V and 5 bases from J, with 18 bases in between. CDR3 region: CASLLQGLGTEAFF. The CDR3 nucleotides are TGTGCCAGCCTTCTCCAGGGGCTGGGAACTGAAGCTTTCTTT.

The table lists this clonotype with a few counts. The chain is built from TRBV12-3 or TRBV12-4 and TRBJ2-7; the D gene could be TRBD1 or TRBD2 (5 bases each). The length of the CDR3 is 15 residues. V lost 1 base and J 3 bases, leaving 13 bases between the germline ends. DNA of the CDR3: TGTGCCAGCAGTTTAGATTTCGGGGCTTACTACGAGCAGTACTTC. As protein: CASSLDFGAYYEQYF.

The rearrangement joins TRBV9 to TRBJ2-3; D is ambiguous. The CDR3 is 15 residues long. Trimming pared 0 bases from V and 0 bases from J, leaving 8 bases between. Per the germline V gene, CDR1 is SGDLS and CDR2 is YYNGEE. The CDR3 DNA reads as TGTGCCAGCAGCGTAGCTGGTTCTAGCACAGATACGCAGTATTTT. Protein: CASSVAGSSTDTQYF.

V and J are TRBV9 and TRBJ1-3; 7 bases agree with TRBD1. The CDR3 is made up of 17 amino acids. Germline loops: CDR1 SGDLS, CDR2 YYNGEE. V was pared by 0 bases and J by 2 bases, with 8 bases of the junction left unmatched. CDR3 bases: TGTGCCAGCAGCGTAGAGGGAGACAGGGCGCCTGGAAACACCATATATTTT. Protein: CASSVEGDRAPGNTIYF.

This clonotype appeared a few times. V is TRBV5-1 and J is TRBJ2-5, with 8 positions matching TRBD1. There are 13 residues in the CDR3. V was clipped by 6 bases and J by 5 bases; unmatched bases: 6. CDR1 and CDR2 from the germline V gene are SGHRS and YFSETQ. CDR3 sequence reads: CASTWTGTETQYF. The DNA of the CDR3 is TGCGCCAGCACGTGGACAGGGACCGAGACCCAGTACTTC.

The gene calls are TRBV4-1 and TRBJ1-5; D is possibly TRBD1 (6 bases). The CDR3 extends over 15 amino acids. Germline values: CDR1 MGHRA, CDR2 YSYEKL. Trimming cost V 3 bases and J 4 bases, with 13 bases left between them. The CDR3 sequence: CASSQAGASNQPQHF. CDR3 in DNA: TGCGCCAGCAGCCAGGCAGGGGCGTCTAATCAGCCCCAGCATTTT.

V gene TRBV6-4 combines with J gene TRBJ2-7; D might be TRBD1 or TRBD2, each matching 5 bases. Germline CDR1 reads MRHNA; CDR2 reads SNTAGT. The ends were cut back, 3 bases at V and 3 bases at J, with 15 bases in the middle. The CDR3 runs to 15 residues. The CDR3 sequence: CASSEGQGEGYEQYV. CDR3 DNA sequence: TGTGCCAGCAGTGAGGGGCAGGGAGAGGGCTACGAGCAGTACGTC.

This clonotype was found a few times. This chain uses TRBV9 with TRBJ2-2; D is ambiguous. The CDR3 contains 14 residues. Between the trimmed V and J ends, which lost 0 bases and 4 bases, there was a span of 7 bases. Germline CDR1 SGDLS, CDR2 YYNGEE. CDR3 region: CASSVDVSTGELFF. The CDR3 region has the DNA TGTGCCAGCAGCGTAGATGTGAGCACCGGGGAGCTGTTTTTT. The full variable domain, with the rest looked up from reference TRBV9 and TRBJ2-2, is DSGVTQTPKHLITATGQRVTLRCSPRSGDLSVYWYQQSLDQGLQFLIQYYNGEERAKGNILERFSAQQFPDLHSELNLSSLELGDSALYFCASSVDVSTGELFFGEGSRLTVL.

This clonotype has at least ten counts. The CDR3 DNA reads as TGTGCCAGCAGCCAAGGACTAGCGGGGATAAGCACAGATACGCAGTATTTT. This sequence encodes CASSQGLAGISTDTQYF. The chain is built from TRBV3-1 and TRBJ2-3, with 11 bases that match TRBD2. There are 17 residues in the CDR3. Germline V gene lookup returns CDR1 LGHDT and CDR2 YNNKEL (reference sequence). The V and J ends lost 1 base and 0 bases, in that order; junction bases with no gene match: 3.

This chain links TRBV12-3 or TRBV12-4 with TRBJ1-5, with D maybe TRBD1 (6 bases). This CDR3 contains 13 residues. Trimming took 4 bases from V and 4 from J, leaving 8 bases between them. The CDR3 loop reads CASSWRGNQPQHF. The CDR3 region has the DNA TGTGCCAGCAGTTGGAGGGGGAATCAGCCCCAGCATTTT.

The CDR3 region is CAGTGVYGYTF. The CDR3 DNA reads TGTGCCGGGACAGGGGTCTATGGCTACACCTTC. The rearrangement links TRBV6-5 to TRBJ1-2; TRBD1 matches at 10 bases. Losses at the gene ends were 11 bases for V and 4 bases for J; bases not matched to a gene: 1. Germline CDR1 and CDR2: MNHEY and SVGAGI. The CDR3 spans 11 residues.

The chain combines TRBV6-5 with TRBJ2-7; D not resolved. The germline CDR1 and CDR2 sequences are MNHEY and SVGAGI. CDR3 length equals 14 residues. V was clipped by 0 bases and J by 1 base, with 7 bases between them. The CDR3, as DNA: TGTGCCAGCAGTTACTCGGACGTGTCCTACGAGCAGTACTTC. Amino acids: CASSYSDVSYEQYF.

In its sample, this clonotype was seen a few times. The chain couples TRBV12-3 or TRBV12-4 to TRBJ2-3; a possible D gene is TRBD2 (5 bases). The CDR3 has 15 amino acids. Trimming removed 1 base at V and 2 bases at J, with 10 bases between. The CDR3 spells CASSLEASPTDTQYF. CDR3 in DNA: TGTGCCAGCAGTTTAGAAGCTAGCCCCACAGATACGCAGTATTTT.

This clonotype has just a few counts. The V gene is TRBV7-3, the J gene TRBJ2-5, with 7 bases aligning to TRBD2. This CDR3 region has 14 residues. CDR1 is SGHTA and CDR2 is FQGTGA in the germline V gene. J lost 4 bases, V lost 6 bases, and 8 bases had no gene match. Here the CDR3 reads CASRSGDPGETQYF. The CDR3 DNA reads TGTGCCAGCAGGAGCGGGGACCCGGGAGAGACCCAGTACTTC.

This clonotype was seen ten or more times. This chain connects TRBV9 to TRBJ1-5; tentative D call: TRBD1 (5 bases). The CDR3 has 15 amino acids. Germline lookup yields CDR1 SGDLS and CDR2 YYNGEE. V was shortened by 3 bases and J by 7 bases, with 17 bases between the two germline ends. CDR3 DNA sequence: TGTGCCAGCAGCGGGGGGGACGCCCCAATCCAGCCCCAGCATTTT. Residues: CASSGGDAPIQPQHF.

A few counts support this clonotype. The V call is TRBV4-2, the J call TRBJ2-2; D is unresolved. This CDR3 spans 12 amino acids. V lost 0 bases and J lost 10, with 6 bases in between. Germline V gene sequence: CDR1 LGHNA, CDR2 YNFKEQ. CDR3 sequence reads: CASSQDFEELFF. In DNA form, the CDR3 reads TGTGCCAGCAGCCAAGATTTCGAGGAGCTGTTTTTT.

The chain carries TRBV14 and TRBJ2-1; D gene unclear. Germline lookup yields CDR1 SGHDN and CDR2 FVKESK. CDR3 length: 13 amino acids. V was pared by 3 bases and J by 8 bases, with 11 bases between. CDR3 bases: TGTGCCAGCAGCCACCGCCTTTCCCATGAGCAGTTCTTC. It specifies CASSHRLSHEQFF.

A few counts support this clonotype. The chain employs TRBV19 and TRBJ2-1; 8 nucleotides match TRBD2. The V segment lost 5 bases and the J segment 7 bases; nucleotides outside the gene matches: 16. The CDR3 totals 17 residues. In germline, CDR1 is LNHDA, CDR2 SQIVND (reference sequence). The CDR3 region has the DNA TGTGCCAGTAGTTGGTCCCTTTCGGGACTAGGGGGGAATGAGCAGTTCTTC. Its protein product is CASSWSLSGLGGNEQFF.